The 31 T cell receptor beta chains in this list originate from one sample, sequenced in a study of shared clonotypes between healthy human individuals. TCRdb keeps only in-frame clones here, not all; method: immunoSEQ multiplex PCR. The sample yields roughly 1.5 million clones, under 99% seen once. What was sequenced was naive CD4+ T cells sorted from blood. The sample's subset: CD45RA+ positively selected. Receptor source: a man aged 25 to 40 in good health.

The rearrangement uses TRBV10-2 and TRBJ2-1, with 13 bases identical to TRBD2. The ends lost 6 bases at V and 9 bases at J; junction bases unmatched: 14. The CDR3 runs 17 residues. Germline values: CDR1 WSHSY, CDR2 SAAADI. The CDR3 protein is CASRKTSGRSTTSEQFF. The CDR3 DNA reads as TGCGCCAGCAGAAAGACTAGCGGGAGGTCTACTACAAGTGAGCAGTTCTTC.

This clone was seen a single time. This chain links TRBV18 with TRBJ2-7, with D possibly being TRBD2 (5 bases). Germline V lookup: CDR1 KGHSH, CDR2 LQKENI. The germline V and J ends were trimmed by 6 bases and 3 bases, with 15 bases remaining between them. This CDR3 has 14 amino acids. In nucleotides, the CDR3 is TGTGCCAGCTCGGACTCCTTTAGGAACTACGAGCAGTACTTC. This translates into CASSDSFRNYEQYF. Using reference TRBV18 and TRBJ2-7 for the parts outside the CDR3, the full variable domain is NAGVMQNPRHLVRRRGQEARLRCSPMKGHSHVYWYRQLPEEGLKFMVYLQKENIIDESGMPKERFSAEFPKEGPSILRIQQVVRGDSAAYFCASSDSFRNYEQYFGPGTRLTVT.

The chain uses TRBV6-5 and TRBJ2-7; no firm D call. The germline V and J ends were trimmed by 5 bases and 3 bases, with 14 bases remaining between them. Germline V gives CDR1 MNHEY, CDR2 SVGAGI. The CDR3 has 14 residues. This chain's CDR3 is CASSQQIGNYEQYF. In DNA form, the CDR3 reads TGTGCCAGCAGTCAACAAATTGGGAACTACGAGCAGTACTTC.

The chain uses TRBV19 and TRBJ1-1; D remains unclear. V gave up 5 bases and J gave up 4 bases, with 5 bases separating them. Germline V lookup: CDR1 LNHDA, CDR2 SQIVND (reference sequence). The length of the CDR3 is 11 residues. This CDR3 is CASSARTEAFF. The CDR3 nucleotides read TGTGCCAGTAGTGCGCGCACTGAAGCTTTCTTT.

The J gene is TRBJ1-1, the V gene TRBV9; tentatively, D is TRBD1 (6 bases). Germline assignment: CDR1 SGDLS and CDR2 YYNGEE. The CDR3 sequence is 13 residues long. V gave up 1 base and J gave up 7 bases, with 11 bases separating them. The CDR3: CASSVQGTSEAFF. In nucleotides, the CDR3 is TGTGCCAGCAGCGTACAGGGGACAAGTGAAGCTTTCTTT.

The chain links TRBV28 to TRBJ2-7; D may be TRBD1 (5 bases). This CDR3 has 17 amino acids. Germline lookup yields CDR1 MDHEN and CDR2 SYDVKM. V shed 3 bases and J shed 2 bases, with 20 bases lying between them. The CDR3 spells CASSFHPTGGTPYEQYF. The CDR3 DNA is TGTGCCAGCAGTTTCCACCCAACAGGCGGAACCCCCTACGAGCAGTACTTC. Full variable domain (remainder filled in from reference TRBV28 and TRBJ2-7): DVKVTQSSRYLVKRTGEKVFLECVQDMDHENMFWYRQDPGLGLRLIYFSYDVKMKEKGDIPEGYSVSREKKERFSLILESASTNQTSMYLCASSFHPTGGTPYEQYFGPGTRLTVT.

Points on this clone: Distinct nucleotide sequences in the sample also encode this CDR3. The V call is TRBV2, the J call TRBJ2-7; the match to TRBD1 covers 7 bases. Germline V CDR1 and CDR2: SNHLY, FYNNEI. The CDR3 contains 13 residues. J gave up 2 bases and V 4 bases, and 2 bases lay outside the gene matches. The chain's CDR3 is CASSGQGAYEQYF. As DNA, the CDR3 is TGTGCCAGCAGTGGTCAGGGGGCCTACGAGCAGTACTTC.

The chain employs TRBV10-3 and TRBJ1-1; TRBD1 might be the D (6 bases). The V and J ends lost 2 bases and 6 bases respectively, with 16 bases between them. From germline, CDR1 is ENHRY and CDR2 SYGVKD. The CDR3 covers 15 residues. CDR3 DNA: TGTGCCATCAGTGAGGACAGGTTGGGAACCCCTGAAGCTTTCTTT. Translation: CAISEDRLGTPEAFF.

The V gene is TRBV12-5, the J gene TRBJ2-3; 8 bases fit TRBD2. V lost 3 bases and J lost 1; bases outside the gene matches: 6. The CDR3 length is 16 residues. CDR1 LGHNT and CDR2 FRNRAP come from the germline V gene. The chain's CDR3 is CASGLGREDRTDTQYF. In nucleotides, the CDR3 is TGTGCTAGTGGTTTAGGGCGGGAGGACCGCACAGATACGCAGTATTTT.

This rearrangement joins TRBV7-9 to TRBJ1-3, with D hard to call. V lost 2 bases and J lost 4, with 12 bases in between. Germline V gene sequence: CDR1 SEHNR, CDR2 FQNEAQ (reference sequence). The CDR3 loop spans 15 amino acids. DNA of the CDR3: TGTGCCAGCAGCTTATTTGGAAACTCGGGAAACACCATATATTTT. Protein product: CASSLFGNSGNTIYF.

The V and J genes are TRBV15 and TRBJ2-1; 7 nucleotides agree with TRBD2. Germline V gene data show CDR1 as LNHNV and CDR2 as YYDKDF (reference sequence). The CDR3 sequence is 15 residues long. The trim removed 4 bases at V and 10 bases at J, leaving 13 bases unmatched. The CDR3 DNA is TGTGCCACCAGCACAGCGGGGAGGGCCATAAGGGAGCAGTTCTTC. Translation gives CATSTAGRAIREQFF.

The chain combines TRBV7-8 with TRBJ1-4; tentatively, D is TRBD1 (5 bases). With 1 base removed from V and 8 bases from J, the gap between germline ends came to 11 bases. Germline V CDR1 and CDR2: SGHVS, FQNEAQ. The CDR3 totals 14 residues. The CDR3 spells CASSLGDAGEKLFF. CDR3 in DNA: TGTGCCAGCAGCTTAGGGGACGCTGGAGAAAAACTGTTTTTT.

Note on this clone: Distinct nucleotide sequences in the sample also encode this CDR3. The rearrangement links TRBV18 to TRBJ1-1; D uncertain. The CDR3 loop spans 12 amino acids. Germline loops: CDR1 KGHSH, CDR2 LQKENI. The V and J ends lost 3 bases and 5 bases respectively, with 7 bases between them. The CDR3 bases are TGTGCCAGCTCACCTACGGGAACTGAAGCTTTCTTT. It translates to CASSPTGTEAFF.

The V gene is TRBV9, the J gene TRBJ1-2, with 8 positions matching TRBD1. Germline assignment: CDR1 SGDLS and CDR2 YYNGEE. The CDR3 is 15 residues long. The junction had 11 bases not matched to a gene; V was cut back by 3 bases and J by 7 bases. CDR3 region: CASSALATGVSGYTF. The CDR3 DNA reads TGTGCCAGCAGCGCACTAGCGACAGGGGTCTCTGGCTACACCTTC.

On this clone itself: Additional DNA sequences in this sample encode the identical CDR3. J is TRBJ2-7 and V is TRBV6-1; no clear D. Germline CDR1 and CDR2: MNHNS and SASEGT. V was trimmed by 4 bases and J by 3 bases, leaving 4 bases between them. This CDR3 has 11 amino acids. DNA of the CDR3: TGTGCCAGCAGTGCGGGCTACGAGCAGTACTTC. It yields the protein CASSAGYEQYF.

This chain connects TRBV14 to TRBJ2-7; D is possibly TRBD1 (6 bases). This CDR3 comprises 14 residues. V lost 4 bases to trimming and J lost 7 bases, with 17 bases between them. Germline V gives CDR1 SGHDN, CDR2 FVKESK. The CDR3 sequence: CASSPATGFGEQYF. CDR3 sequence (DNA): TGTGCCAGCAGCCCTGCGACAGGATTTGGAGAGCAGTACTTC.

The gene calls are TRBV5-1 and TRBJ2-3, with a tentative D call TRBD1 (6 bases). CDR1 and CDR2 from the germline V gene are SGHRS and YFSETQ. V lost 2 bases and J lost 4, with 11 bases in between. The CDR3 runs 14 residues. CDR3 protein: CASSLTGNPDTQYF. The CDR3 DNA reads as TGCGCCAGCAGCTTAACAGGGAACCCAGATACGCAGTATTTT.

The DNA of the CDR3 is TGTGCCAGCAGGCGGGCCGTCACCTACGAGCAGTACTTC. Its translation: CASRRAVTYEQYF. V and J are TRBV27 and TRBJ2-7, with D perhaps matching TRBD2 (5 bases). With 6 bases removed from V and 2 bases from J, the gap between germline ends came to 11 bases. The length of the CDR3 is 13 residues. CDR1 and CDR2 from the germline V gene are MNHEY and SMNVEV (reference sequence).

The chain carries TRBV7-3 and TRBJ2-5; the D gene is possibly TRBD1 (5 bases). Germline loops: CDR1 SGHTA, CDR2 FQGTGA. Trimming took off 1 base at V and 6 bases at J, with 15 bases between the two ends. This CDR3 has 15 amino acids. The CDR3 reads CASSLMPGNIQTQYF. CDR3 sequence (DNA): TGTGCCAGCAGCTTAATGCCAGGGAATATACAGACCCAGTACTTC.

In DNA, the CDR3 is TGTGCCATCAGTAGAACCCCCGCGAACACCGGGGAGCTGTTTTTT. Translated, it gives CAISRTPANTGELFF. This chain uses TRBV10-3 with TRBJ2-2; D not resolved. Germline CDR1 and CDR2: ENHRY and SYGVKD. The CDR3 is made up of 15 amino acids. V dropped 5 bases and J dropped 0 bases, with 10 bases sitting between them.

This chain links TRBV19 with TRBJ2-7; D could derive from TRBD1 or TRBD2 (6 bases each). Trimming took off 6 bases at V and 2 bases at J, with 20 bases between the two ends. Germline V CDR1 and CDR2: LNHDA, SQIVND (reference sequence). The CDR3 spans 16 residues. The CDR3 reads CASSSPGGQRTYEQYF. The DNA of the CDR3 is TGTGCCAGTAGCTCCCCCGGGGGACAAAGGACCTACGAGCAGTACTTC.

V is TRBV11-3 and J is TRBJ2-5; TRBD2 agrees at 12 bases. Germline V gene sequence: CDR1 SGHNT, CDR2 YENEEA. The trim removed 3 bases at V and 4 bases at J, leaving 3 bases unmatched. CDR3 length equals 15 residues. The CDR3: CASSFTGLAGETQYF. In DNA form, the CDR3 reads TGTGCCAGCAGCTTCACGGGACTAGCGGGAGAGACCCAGTACTTC.

The chain carries TRBV28 and TRBJ2-7; D is unresolved. Trimming shortened V by 6 bases and J by 7 bases, and 19 bases separated the two germline ends. From germline, CDR1 is MDHEN and CDR2 SYDVKM. CDR3 size: 14 residues. The CDR3 reads CASRWGRNMGEQYF. The CDR3 DNA reads as TGTGCCAGCAGATGGGGTCGCAACATGGGTGAGCAGTACTTC.

Note on this clone: Within the sample, other DNA sequences also encode this same CDR3. The chain has TRBV5-1 and TRBJ1-1; maybe TRBD1 (5 bases). V lost 0 bases and J 3 bases, leaving 9 bases between the germline ends. This CDR3 comprises 14 residues. CDR1 and CDR2 (germline): SGHRS, YFSETQ. For the CDR3, the DNA is TGCGCCAGCAGCTTGGGACAGTCCTACACTGAAGCTTTCTTT. Its protein is CASSLGQSYTEAFF.

The V gene is TRBV5-1, the J gene TRBJ2-2, with TRBD2 as a possible D gene (5 bases). In germline, CDR1 is SGHRS, CDR2 YFSETQ. Deletions cut 7 bases from V and 7 bases from J, with 14 bases between. The CDR3 is made up of 13 amino acids. CDR3 nucleotide sequence: TGCGCCAGCCGTGACGGAGGTGGCGGGGAGCTGTTTTTT. It specifies CASRDGGGGELFF. The full variable domain, its missing parts supplied by reference TRBV5-1 and TRBJ2-2, is KAGVTQTPRYLIKTRGQQVTLSCSPISGHRSVSWYQQTPGQGLQFLFEYFSETQRNKGNFPGRFSGRQFSNSRSEMNVSTLELGDSALYLCASRDGGGGELFFGEGSRLTVL.

This rearrangement joins TRBV5-4 to TRBJ2-5; 10 bases align to TRBD2. V was clipped by 1 base and J by 5 bases; unmatched bases: 8. The CDR3 totals 16 residues. Germline lookup yields CDR1 SGHNT and CDR2 YYREEE (reference sequence). CDR3 amino acids: CASSLNQREGLETQYF. The CDR3 region has the DNA TGTGCCAGCAGCTTGAACCAGCGGGAGGGCCTGGAGACCCAGTACTTC.

The genes are TRBV11-2 and TRBJ1-4, with unresolved D. V lost 3 bases to trimming and J lost 7 bases, with 9 bases between them. This CDR3 has 13 residues. CDR1 is SGHAT and CDR2 is FQNNGV in the germline V gene. The CDR3 is CASSFRAVEKLFF. CDR3 nucleotides: TGTGCCAGCAGCTTTCGGGCCGTTGAAAAACTGTTTTTT.

V and J are TRBV6-1 and TRBJ2-3; possibly TRBD2 for D (5 bases). Germline V gene lookup returns CDR1 MNHNS and CDR2 SASEGT. The CDR3 is 14 residues long. Trimming stripped 6 bases from V and 6 bases from J, with 16 bases between. CDR3 DNA sequence: TGTGCCAGCAGGAAACACCCTCCTAGCGATACGCAGTATTTT. Translated: CASRKHPPSDTQYF.

The V gene is TRBV5-4, the J gene TRBJ2-3; D remains unclear. Trimming removed 3 bases from V and 6 bases from J, with 14 bases in between. The CDR3 is 14 amino acids. Germline V CDR1 and CDR2: SGHNT, YYREEE (reference sequence). CDR3 sequence: CASSSVRVGDTQYF. In nucleotides, the CDR3 is TGTGCCAGCAGCTCAGTTAGGGTGGGGGATACGCAGTATTTT. Looking up the rest from reference TRBV5-4 and TRBJ2-3 gives the full variable domain: ETGVTQSPTHLIKTRGQQVTLRCSSQSGHNTVSWYQQALGQGPQFIFQYYREEENGRGNFPPRFSGLQFPNYSSELNVNALELDDSALYLCASSSVRVGDTQYFGPGTRLTVL.

The V call is TRBV9, the J call TRBJ2-2, with a possible D match to TRBD1 (5 bases). The germline V gene has CDR1 SGDLS and CDR2 YYNGEE. This CDR3 is built from 13 residues. The V end lost 0 bases, the J end lost 7 bases, and 7 bases lay between the germline ends. CDR3 residues: CASSVVQGGELFF. CDR3 DNA: TGTGCCAGCAGCGTAGTTCAGGGCGGGGAGCTGTTTTTT.

The V and J genes are TRBV19 and TRBJ2-1, with no clear D. Germline V gene lookup returns CDR1 LNHDA and CDR2 SQIVND (reference sequence). The V gene lost 3 bases and the J gene lost 9 bases, with 12 bases spanning the gap. This CDR3 has 13 residues. Written as DNA, the CDR3 is TGTGCCAGTAGTATGAGTACTCGGAGTGAGCAGTTCTTC. Translation: CASSMSTRSEQFF.